Sequencing of this TCR beta chain was carried out in a study of shared clonotypes between healthy human individuals. Study-wide results and limits: Though the depth was large, rarefaction showed that sorted-subset sequencing was incomplete.

Germline V gene lookup returns CDR1 MDHEN and CDR2 SYDVKM. J lost 7 bases, V lost 6 bases, and 13 bases had no gene match. CDR3 length: 16 amino acids. This table comes from immunoSEQ multiplex PCR, and its TCRdb copy is limited to in-frame clones, with some not included. The table records approximately 2.1 million clones, about 92% of them present only once. Note on this clone: Antigen: not known.

This TCR derives from a man younger than 35 in good health. Some clones in this sample may be carry-over from other donors' samples. Source material: naive CD4+ T cells from PBMCs. The subset is: CD45RA+ positively selected. The rearrangement uses TRBV28 and TRBJ2-1, with 9 bases matching TRBD1. DNA for the CDR3: TGTGCCAGCAGCTCCCCCGGGACAGGGTTGGTGAATGAGCAGTTCTTC. Residues: CASSSPGTGLVNEQFF. The variable domain in full, with the rest retrieved from reference TRBV28 and TRBJ2-1, is DVKVTQSSRYLVKRTGEKVFLECVQDMDHENMFWYRQDPGLGLRLIYFSYDVKMKEKGDIPEGYSVSREKKERFSLILESASTNQTSMYLCASSSPGTGLVNEQFFGPGTRLTVL.